The 29 T cell receptor beta chains given below trace back to one sample, sequenced in a study of T-cell memory formation after mild COVID-19. Via MiXCR, TCRdb re-called the 5' RACE reads, giving one row per CDR3 protein. This table has around 300,000 distinct CDR3 sequences, roughly 15% appearing once. The specimen sequenced was PBMCs or a T cell subset sorted from them (not recorded which). These receptor sequences come from a young man who had mild COVID-19 (a few samples of this study predate the infection). Cell type and time point are not known.

This clonotype was found many times. The chain combines TRBV18 with TRBJ2-5; 12 bases match TRBD2. Per the germline V gene, CDR1 is KGHSH and CDR2 is LQKENI. The length of the CDR3 is 16 residues. The V and J ends lost 2 bases and 3 bases, in that order; junction bases with no gene match: 4. In DNA form, the CDR3 reads TGTGCCAGCTCACCAGGGACTAGCGGGCCAAAAGAGACCCAGTACTTC. Protein: CASSPGTSGPKETQYF. Drawing the rest from reference TRBV18 and TRBJ2-5, the complete variable domain is NAGVMQNPRHLVRRRGQEARLRCSPMKGHSHVYWYRQLPEEGLKFMVYLQKENIIDESGMPKERFSAEFPKEGPSILRIQQVVRGDSAAYFCASSPGTSGPKETQYFGPGTRLLVL.

This clonotype has only a few counts. The chain employs TRBV7-3 and TRBJ2-1; 9 nucleotides match TRBD2. CDR3 length: 17 amino acids. The V gene's germline CDR1 is SGHTA and CDR2 FQGTGA. The ends lost 2 bases at V and 4 bases at J; junction bases unmatched: 9. In nucleotides, the CDR3 is TGTGCCAGCAGCTTACTGGCGGGGGGGCTGGAGTACAATGAGCAGTTCTTC. Its protein is CASSLLAGGLEYNEQFF.

This clonotype has a handful of counts. The V gene is TRBV15, the J gene TRBJ2-1; D remains ambiguous. Germline V lookup: CDR1 LNHNV, CDR2 YYDKDF (reference sequence). Trimming pared 1 base from V and 3 bases from J, leaving 10 bases between. The CDR3 totals 15 residues. The CDR3 coding sequence is TGTGCCACCAGCAGAGCTGGGAACAACTACAATGAGCAGTTCTTC. It translates to CATSRAGNNYNEQFF.

This clonotype was seen many times. Mismatch with germline at one junction end may stem from a read error. This chain joins TRBV12-3 or TRBV12-4 and TRBJ2-1; the match to TRBD2 covers 9 bases. The CDR3 spans 14 residues. The CDR3 here is CASSLSLAGQGIVF. CDR3 DNA sequence: TGTGCCAGCAGTTTATCCCTAGCGGGGCAGGGGATTGTCTTC.

This clonotype was detected ten times or more. The chain carries TRBV5-1 and TRBJ2-3; TRBD2 matches at 11 bases. The CDR3 is 17 amino acids. V lost 4 bases and J lost 2; bases outside the gene matches: 9. In germline, CDR1 is SGHRS, CDR2 YFSETQ. CDR3 protein: CASSRTSGGSNTDTQYF. CDR3 DNA: TGCGCCAGCAGCCGCACTAGCGGGGGCTCCAACACAGATACGCAGTATTTT.

The rearrangement links TRBV29-1 to TRBJ1-2; D possibly corresponds to TRBD1 (5 bases). Trimming took 4 bases from V and 3 from J, leaving 12 bases between them. CDR3 size: 13 residues. CDR1 is SQVTM, CDR2 ANQGSEA, per germline. CDR3 coding DNA: TGCAGCGTTGGAGGGGTTTGGGACTATGGCTACACCTTC. It yields the protein CSVGGVWDYGYTF.

A single count supports this clonotype. A much more abundant neighbour one base away suggests this may be a read error. The rearrangement uses TRBV11-2 and TRBJ2-3; 9 bases line up with TRBD1. Germline V gives CDR1 SGHAT, CDR2 FQNNGV. The CDR3 has 15 residues. Trimming cost V 1 base and J 2 bases; bases outside gene matches: 1. The CDR3 is CASSLGTGATDTQYF. Written as DNA, the CDR3 is TGTGCCAGCAGCTTAGGGACAGGGGCCACAGATACGCAGTATTTT.

The V and J genes are TRBV10-3 and TRBJ2-5; 8 nucleotides align to TRBD2. After removal of 5 bases from V and 0 bases from J, the junction contained 5 bases not matched to a gene. The V gene's germline CDR1 is ENHRY and CDR2 SYGVKD. The length of the CDR3 is 15 residues. CDR3 in DNA: TGTGCCATCAGTTTAGCGGGGAAAAACCAAGAGACCCAGTACTTC. Translated: CAISLAGKNQETQYF.

At least ten counts were recorded for this clonotype. The genes are TRBV5-1 and TRBJ1-2, with D perhaps matching TRBD1 (6 bases). Trimming took off 2 bases at V and 7 bases at J, with 24 bases between the two ends. There are 17 residues in the CDR3. From germline, CDR1 is SGHRS and CDR2 YFSETQ. The CDR3 sequence: CASSLRGPRSIEGGYTF. CDR3 in DNA: TGCGCCAGCAGCTTACGGGGGCCTCGATCGATAGAGGGTGGCTACACCTTC.

V gene TRBV5-1 combines with J gene TRBJ2-3, with 7 bases aligning to TRBD1. V shed 6 bases, J shed 4 bases, and the junction held 8 bases outside the gene matches. The CDR3 contains 14 residues. Germline V CDR1 and CDR2: SGHRS, YFSETQ. In nucleotides, the CDR3 is TGCGCCAGCAACCAGAAGGGGGCCGCAGATACGCAGTATTTT. This encodes CASNQKGAADTQYF. Combining the CDR3 with reference TRBV5-1 and TRBJ2-3 gives the whole variable domain KAGVTQTPRYLIKTRGQQVTLSCSPISGHRSVSWYQQTPGQGLQFLFEYFSETQRNKGNFPGRFSGRQFSNSRSEMNVSTLELGDSALYLCASNQKGAADTQYFGPGTRLTVL.

The CDR3 protein is CASSSFTGPNYGYTF. CDR3 DNA sequence: TGCGCCAGCAGCTCGTTCACCGGGCCTAACTATGGCTACACCTTC. The chain carries TRBV5-1 and TRBJ1-2; unclear D gene. Germline V CDR1 and CDR2: SGHRS, YFSETQ. CDR3 length: 15 residues. Deletions cut 3 bases from V and 0 bases from J, with 12 bases between.

This chain joins TRBV5-6 and TRBJ2-1; no clear D gene. This CDR3 contains 12 residues. From germline, CDR1 is SGHDT and CDR2 YYEEEE. Trimming shortened V by 4 bases and J by 6 bases, and 8 bases separated the two germline ends. This CDR3 reads CASSIGTNEQFF. The CDR3 coding sequence is TGTGCCAGCAGCATAGGAACCAATGAGCAGTTCTTC.

This clonotype was seen at least ten times. This chain connects TRBV6-5 to TRBJ2-3, with D uncertain. The CDR3 spans 15 residues. Germline-derived CDR1 and CDR2 are MNHEY and SVGAGI. The V end lost 0 bases, the J end lost 0 bases, and 7 bases lay between the germline ends. The CDR3 bases are TGTGCCAGCAGTTACTCGGCCAGTAGCACAGATACGCAGTATTTT. Translated, it gives CASSYSASSTDTQYF.

This clonotype came up a few times. V usage is TRBV11-2 and J usage is TRBJ1-1; D gene unclear. Trimming stripped 3 bases from V and 6 bases from J, with 14 bases between. Germline assignment: CDR1 SGHAT and CDR2 FQNNGV. This CDR3 region has 14 residues. In DNA, the CDR3 is TGTGCCAGCAGCTTTGACCCTGTCGGGGCTGAAGCTTTCTTT. Its translation is CASSFDPVGAEAFF. Combining the CDR3 with reference TRBV11-2 and TRBJ1-1 gives the whole variable domain EAGVAQSPRYKIIEKRQSVAFWCNPISGHATLYWYQQILGQGPKLLIQFQNNGVVDDSQLPKDRFSAERLKGVDSTLKIQPAKLEDSAVYLCASSFDPVGAEAFFGQGTRLTVV.

The chain combines TRBV20-1 with TRBJ1-5; tentatively, D is TRBD1 (5 bases). CDR1 and CDR2 from the germline V gene are DFQATT and SNEGSKA (reference sequence). CDR3 length: 17 residues. Trimming removed 2 bases at V and 0 bases at J, with 17 bases between. The CDR3, as DNA: TGCAGTGCTAGACGTACCGACAGCCTACTTAGCAATCAGCCCCAGCATTTT. Translated: CSARRTDSLLSNQPQHF.

This clonotype was counted only a few times. The chain carries TRBV5-1 and TRBJ1-1, with D maybe TRBD1 (5 bases). The germline V and J ends were trimmed by 3 bases and 1 base, with 10 bases remaining between them. This CDR3 contains 14 residues. Germline assignment: CDR1 SGHRS and CDR2 YFSETQ. The CDR3 region has the DNA TGCGCCAGCAGCTCAGATGGACAGAACACTGAAGCTTTCTTT. As protein: CASSSDGQNTEAFF.

The chain recombines TRBV5-6 with TRBJ2-7, with D possibly being TRBD2 (6 bases). The CDR3 sequence is 14 residues long. Trimming cost V 1 base and J 0 bases, with 8 bases left between them. Per the germline V gene, CDR1 is SGHDT and CDR2 is YYEEEE. The CDR3 is CASSLIADSYEQYV. The CDR3 bases are TGTGCCAGCAGCTTGATAGCGGACTCCTACGAGCAGTACGTC.

This clonotype appeared many times. V is TRBV9 and J is TRBJ2-1; 9 bases fit TRBD1. The junction had 7 bases not matched to a gene; V was cut back by 6 bases and J by 6 bases. CDR1 and CDR2 from the germline V gene are SGDLS and YYNGEE. The CDR3 spans 14 residues. The CDR3: CASTTGGATNEQFF. CDR3 sequence (DNA): TGTGCCAGCACGACAGGGGGGGCTACCAATGAGCAGTTCTTC.

The gene calls are TRBV6-2 or TRBV6-3 and TRBJ2-4; TRBD2 aligns across 12 bases. The germline V gene encodes CDR1 MNHEY and CDR2 SVGEGT. The CDR3 is made up of 23 amino acids. V lost 0 bases, J lost 0 bases, and 18 bases stayed unmatched. DNA for the CDR3: TGTGCCAGCAGTTACTCGGTCGTATTTGCCCCTAGCGGGGGGGCCTCAGCCAAAAACATTCAGTACTTC. Translation: CASSYSVVFAPSGGASAKNIQYF.

This clonotype was seen at least ten times. DNA of the CDR3: TGCGCCAGCAGCCAAGTTTTCGGGTCAGAGCAGTTCTTC. Its translation is CASSQVFGSEQFF. This chain connects TRBV4-3 to TRBJ2-1; D unresolved. V lost 1 base, J lost 10 bases, and 11 bases lay in between. This CDR3 is built from 13 residues. CDR1 and CDR2 (germline): LGHNA, YSLEER.

This clonotype was seen repeatedly, ten times or more. The chain is built from TRBV2 and TRBJ2-1; no reliable D call. The length of the CDR3 is 15 residues. The germline gives CDR1 SNHLY, CDR2 FYNNEI. The CDR3 DNA follows: TGTGCTATGATTGCCGGGTCTCTTAACAACAATGAGCAGTTCTTC. Translation: CAMIAGSLNNNEQFF.

This chain connects TRBV18 to TRBJ1-6; TRBD1 might be the D (5 bases). Trimming pared 0 bases from V and 14 bases from J, leaving 11 bases between. This CDR3 has 13 amino acids. Germline values: CDR1 KGHSH, CDR2 LQKENI. CDR3 sequence (DNA): TGTGCCAGCTCACCACCGGGGGGGTCGGCCCTCCACTTT. As protein: CASSPPGGSALHF.

Many counts were recorded for this clonotype. This chain uses TRBV5-1 with TRBJ1-4, with D tentatively TRBD1 (5 bases). The CDR3 loop spans 14 amino acids. Germline-derived CDR1 and CDR2 are SGHRS and YFSETQ. Trimming took 4 bases from V and 1 from J, leaving 8 bases between them. The DNA for the CDR3 is TGCGCCAGCAGCCGCGACAGAACTAATGAAAAACTGTTTTTT. As protein: CASSRDRTNEKLFF.

This clonotype was counted ten times or more. The chain employs TRBV4-3 and TRBJ1-6; no definite D call. Trimming shortened V by 0 bases and J by 4 bases, and 7 bases separated the two germline ends. This CDR3 contains 15 residues. Germline-derived CDR1 and CDR2 are LGHNA and YSLEER. The CDR3 DNA follows: TGCGCCAGCAGCCAAGAGGGAGGGTATAATTCACCCCTCCACTTT. Encoded protein: CASSQEGGYNSPLHF.

This clonotype came up a few times. V is TRBV9 and J is TRBJ1-3; D is uncertain. Germline V gene sequence: CDR1 SGDLS, CDR2 YYNGEE. This CDR3 is 14 amino acids long. The germline V and J ends were trimmed by 3 bases and 3 bases, with 10 bases remaining between them. This CDR3 reads CASSDLSGGNTIYF. The CDR3 bases are TGTGCCAGCAGCGACCTGTCAGGTGGAAACACCATATATTTT.

This clonotype has at least ten counts. CDR3 sequence (DNA): TGTGCCACCAGCAGAGTGGGACAGAAATACAATGAGCAGTTCTTC. It specifies CATSRVGQKYNEQFF. V gene TRBV15 combines with J gene TRBJ2-1; the match to TRBD1 covers 7 bases. Losses at the gene ends were 1 base for V and 4 bases for J; bases not matched to a gene: 4. The CDR3 runs to 15 residues. CDR1 and CDR2 (germline): LNHNV, YYDKDF (reference sequence).

This clonotype showed up just a few times. The V gene is TRBV6-5, the J gene TRBJ1-1; D is possibly TRBD1 (5 bases). Trimming stripped 7 bases from V and 4 bases from J, with 13 bases between. Germline CDR1 reads MNHEY; CDR2 reads SVGAGI. The CDR3 length is 13 residues. CDR3: CASTRWGGTEAFF. As DNA, the CDR3 is TGTGCCAGCACCCGCTGGGGCGGCACTGAAGCTTTCTTT.

This rearrangement joins TRBV9 to TRBJ2-1, with D perhaps assigned TRBD1 or TRBD2 (5 bases each). The germline V and J ends were trimmed by 0 bases and 7 bases, with 14 bases remaining between them. The CDR3 length is 15 residues. Germline V gene sequence: CDR1 SGDLS, CDR2 YYNGEE. The CDR3 DNA reads TGTGCCAGCAGCGTAGTGGGTGGGGGTGTAAATGAGCAGTTCTTC. Protein: CASSVVGGGVNEQFF. Together with reference TRBV9 and TRBJ2-1, the CDR3 gives the full variable domain: DSGVTQTPKHLITATGQRVTLRCSPRSGDLSVYWYQQSLDQGLQFLIQYYNGEERAKGNILERFSAQQFPDLHSELNLSSLELGDSALYFCASSVVGGGVNEQFFGPGTRLTVL.

The chain is built from TRBV29-1 and TRBJ1-2; D is undetermined. The CDR3 covers 10 residues. The germline V gene has CDR1 SQVTM and CDR2 ANQGSEA. CDR3 sequence (DNA): TGCCTCACCGGGTATGATGGCTACACCTTC. Protein sequence: CLTGYDGYTF. The variable domain in full, completed from reference TRBV29-1 and TRBJ1-2, reads SAVISQKPSRDICQRGTSLTIQCQVDSQVTMMFWYRQQPGQSLTLIATANQGSEATYESGFVIDKFPISRPNLTFSTLTVSNMSPEDSSIYLCLTGYDGYTFGSGTRLTVV.